The 29 T cell receptor beta chains reported below all come from one sample, sequenced in a study of CD8 T cells in Susac syndrome. RNA totalling roughly 0.45 to 1 ug underwent reverse transcription with random hexamers. TCRdb passed the immunoSEQ multiplex PCR reads through MiXCR, listing each CDR3 protein once. Found here are about 150,000 distinct CDR3 sequences, 95% of them singletons; the top ten hold over 0.095%. The sample comprised CD4+ T cells from PBMCs. Receptors originate from a human donor with multiple sclerosis.

This clonotype was detected once. The chain uses TRBV3-1 and TRBJ2-7; the D gene could be TRBD1 or TRBD2 (5 bases each). Trimming took 0 bases from V and 6 from J, leaving 9 bases between them. Germline V CDR1 and CDR2: LGHDT, YNNKEL (reference sequence). The length of the CDR3 is 13 residues. The CDR3 here is CASSQDQRGEQYF. CDR3 sequence (DNA): TGTGCCAGCAGCCAAGATCAGAGGGGCGAGCAGTACTTC.

The CDR3 DNA reads as TGTGCCAGCAGTTCCATTGAAAAACTGTTTTTT. Amino acids: CASSSIEKLFF. This rearrangement joins TRBV28 to TRBJ1-4; no firm D call. The CDR3 loop spans 11 amino acids. Trimming removed 4 bases at V and 7 bases at J, with 4 bases between. In germline, CDR1 is MDHEN, CDR2 SYDVKM.

The CDR3 reads CASSLDRGYQPQHF. The CDR3 nucleotides read TGTGCCAGCAGCTTAGACAGGGGCTATCAGCCCCAGCATTTT. The V gene is TRBV7-2, the J gene TRBJ1-5; 7 nucleotides line up with TRBD1. The ends lost 1 base at V and 5 bases at J; junction bases unmatched: 2. This CDR3 is built from 14 residues. In germline, CDR1 is SGHTA, CDR2 FQGNSA.

This clonotype came up once. V usage is TRBV5-1 and J usage is TRBJ2-4; TRBD2 matches at 8 bases. This CDR3 has 15 amino acids. After removal of 0 bases from V and 6 bases from J, the junction contained 5 bases not matched to a gene. The V gene's germline CDR1 is SGHRS and CDR2 YFSETQ. The CDR3 loop reads CASSLASGRTNIQYF. The CDR3 DNA reads TGCGCCAGCAGCTTGGCCAGCGGGAGAACAAACATTCAGTACTTC. Looking up the rest from reference TRBV5-1 and TRBJ2-4 gives the full variable domain: KAGVTQTPRYLIKTRGQQVTLSCSPISGHRSVSWYQQTPGQGLQFLFEYFSETQRNKGNFPGRFSGRQFSNSRSEMNVSTLELGDSALYLCASSLASGRTNIQYFGAGTRLSVL.

This sequence joins TRBV20-1 and TRBJ2-1; TRBD1 matches at 8 bases. The junction had 4 bases not matched to a gene; V was cut back by 0 bases and J by 3 bases. Germline CDR1 reads DFQATT; CDR2 reads SNEGSKA (reference sequence). The CDR3 is made up of 15 amino acids. The CDR3 spells CSARDLQGGYNEQFF. In nucleotides, the CDR3 is TGCAGTGCTAGAGATCTACAGGGGGGCTACAATGAGCAGTTCTTC.

The chain recombines TRBV5-1 with TRBJ2-1; D is unresolved. The CDR3 loop spans 15 amino acids. CDR1 and CDR2 (germline): SGHRS, YFSETQ. The V end lost 4 bases, the J end lost 5 bases, and 16 bases lay between the germline ends. CDR3 coding DNA: TGCGCCAGCAGCCGCGGTACGACGACAAACAATGAGCAGTTCTTC. It encodes CASSRGTTTNNEQFF.

The chain has TRBV5-6 and TRBJ2-5, with 13 nucleotides matching TRBD2. The CDR3 runs to 19 residues. Germline V gene data show CDR1 as SGHDT and CDR2 as YYEEEE. J lost 2 bases, V lost 4 bases, and 14 bases had no gene match. The chain's CDR3 is CASSALTSGRALRQETQYF. In DNA form, the CDR3 reads TGTGCCAGCAGCGCGTTAACTAGCGGGAGGGCCCTGAGGCAAGAGACCCAGTACTTC. Full variable domain (rest looked up from reference TRBV5-6 and TRBJ2-5): DAGVTQSPTHLIKTRGQQVTLRCSPKSGHDTVSWYQQALGQGPQFIFQYYEEEERQRGNFPDRFSGHQFPNYSSELNVNALLLGDSALYLCASSALTSGRALRQETQYFGPGTRLLVL.

The rearrangement joins TRBV11-3 to TRBJ2-3; D gene unclear. The V end lost 5 bases, the J end lost 7 bases, and 10 bases lay between the germline ends. Germline-derived CDR1 and CDR2 are SGHNT and YENEEA. The CDR3 totals 12 residues. The DNA of the CDR3 is TGTGCCAGCAGCCAATCGGCCAATACGCAGTATTTT. Translation: CASSQSANTQYF.

V usage is TRBV15 and J usage is TRBJ2-7, with no clear D. The CDR3 totals 14 residues. Trimming stripped 0 bases from V and 0 bases from J, with 6 bases between. CDR1 LNHNV and CDR2 YYDKDF come from the germline V gene (reference sequence). The CDR3 spells CATSRELNSYEQYF. For the CDR3, the DNA is TGTGCCACCAGCAGAGAGTTGAACTCCTACGAGCAGTACTTC.

The chain links TRBV11-1 to TRBJ2-1, with 7 bases matching TRBD1. This CDR3 region has 18 residues. J gave up 3 bases and V 1 base, and 12 bases lay outside the gene matches. Germline CDR1 is SGHAT and CDR2 is FQDESV (reference sequence). CDR3 DNA sequence: TGTGCCAGCAGCTTAGAGGGTTTGGACAGGAGACTCTACAATGAGCAGTTCTTC. As protein: CASSLEGLDRRLYNEQFF.

The CDR3: CSVERRGNTGELFF. The CDR3, as DNA: TGCAGCGTTGAAAGGAGGGGGAACACCGGGGAGCTGTTTTTT. The chain employs TRBV29-1 and TRBJ2-2, with a tentative D call TRBD2 (6 bases). The CDR3 extends over 14 amino acids. Trimming took 2 bases from V and 1 from J, leaving 8 bases between them. Germline V gene data show CDR1 as SQVTM and CDR2 as ANQGSEA.

As for this clonotype: The DNA is left out, because the CDR3 cannot be placed on it with certainty; the CDR3 is given as TCRdb lists it. The rearrangement links TRBV24-1 to TRBJ1-3; the table calls TRBD1, which could not be checked here. The CDR3 is 16 residues long, ends included. CDR1 KGHDR and CDR2 SFDVKD come from the germline V gene. CDR3 sequence: CATSVPGDLSGNTIYF.

J is TRBJ1-1 and V is TRBV5-1, with D possibly matching TRBD1 (6 bases). The CDR3 extends over 16 amino acids. From germline, CDR1 is SGHRS and CDR2 YFSETQ. The germline V and J ends were trimmed by 0 bases and 3 bases, with 15 bases remaining between them. The CDR3 protein is CASSLERTASYTEAFF. CDR3 DNA: TGCGCCAGCAGCTTGGAGCGGACAGCCAGTTACACTGAAGCTTTCTTT.

The genes are TRBV7-9 and TRBJ1-5; the D is unclear. The CDR3 totals 13 residues. CDR1 SEHNR and CDR2 FQNEAQ come from the germline V gene (reference sequence). Trimming cost V 5 bases and J 4 bases, with 9 bases left between them. The CDR3 sequence: CASSRVSNQPQHF. The CDR3 DNA reads TGTGCCAGCAGCAGGGTGTCGAATCAGCCCCAGCATTTT.

The chain carries TRBV9 and TRBJ2-7, with D maybe TRBD1 (5 bases). Trimming cost V 0 bases and J 5 bases, with 21 bases left between them. The germline V gene has CDR1 SGDLS and CDR2 YYNGEE. The CDR3 length is 17 residues. The CDR3 sequence is CASSVGATWGRSHEQYF. CDR3 in DNA: TGTGCCAGCAGCGTAGGGGCCACCTGGGGCAGGTCCCACGAGCAGTACTTC. Full variable domain (outside the CDR3, taken from reference TRBV9 and TRBJ2-7): DSGVTQTPKHLITATGQRVTLRCSPRSGDLSVYWYQQSLDQGLQFLIQYYNGEERAKGNILERFSAQQFPDLHSELNLSSLELGDSALYFCASSVGATWGRSHEQYFGPGTRLTVT.

The rearrangement uses TRBV7-9 and TRBJ1-2, with 8 bases fitting TRBD1. The ends lost 4 bases at V and 8 bases at J; junction bases unmatched: 9. The germline gives CDR1 SEHNR, CDR2 FQNEAQ (reference sequence). The CDR3 covers 14 residues. DNA for the CDR3: TGTGCCAGCAGCTCGACAGGGGTAGGACGCGGCTACACCTTC. This sequence encodes CASSSTGVGRGYTF.

This clonotype has at least ten counts. The chain carries TRBV5-4 and TRBJ2-7, with D tentatively TRBD1 (6 bases). Germline V gene sequence: CDR1 SGHNT, CDR2 YYREEE (reference sequence). This CDR3 spans 14 amino acids. The V end was cut by 4 bases, the J end by 6 bases, with 17 bases between. The CDR3, as DNA: TGTGCCAGCAGCCCGGGGCCAGGGGCTGTCGAGCAGTACTTC. It encodes CASSPGPGAVEQYF.

The CDR3 sequence: CASSPTGTEAFF. The CDR3, as DNA: TGTGCCAGCAGTCCTACGGGGACTGAAGCTTTCTTT. J is TRBJ1-1 and V is TRBV28; no clear D. The germline CDR1 and CDR2 sequences are MDHEN and SYDVKM. The CDR3 spans 12 residues. V was clipped by 5 bases and J by 5 bases, with 9 bases between them.

The chain couples TRBV20-1 to TRBJ1-5; tentative D call: TRBD1 (5 bases). Looked up from germline, CDR1 is DFQATT and CDR2 is SNEGSKA (reference sequence). This CDR3 comprises 15 residues. V was cut by 6 bases and J by 2 bases, with 17 bases left in between. CDR3 nucleotides: TGCAGTGCGGTAGAGTGGGGGGTGGGCAATCAGCCCCAGCATTTT. It encodes CSAVEWGVGNQPQHF.

This chain links TRBV29-1 with TRBJ2-5, with 9 bases identical to TRBD2. The CDR3 length is 16 residues. Germline lookup yields CDR1 SQVTM and CDR2 ANQGSEA. V was pared by 5 bases and J by 4 bases, with 14 bases of the junction left unmatched. The CDR3 DNA is TGCAGCGTTCGCATGAGTGCGGGGGGGCGTCGAGAGACCCAGTACTTC. Translated: CSVRMSAGGRRETQYF.

This rearrangement joins TRBV29-1 to TRBJ1-2; TRBD1 matches at 7 bases. The junction had 7 bases not matched to a gene; V was cut back by 6 bases and J by 0 bases. CDR1 is SQVTM and CDR2 is ANQGSEA in the germline V gene. This CDR3 is built from 14 residues. CDR3 residues: CSVASDRANYGYTF. CDR3 DNA: TGCAGCGTAGCCTCAGACAGGGCTAACTATGGCTACACCTTC.

This clonotype was detected once. The chain links TRBV27 to TRBJ1-5, with D possibly TRBD1 on 6 matching bases. Between the trimmed V and J ends, which lost 6 bases and 4 bases, there was a span of 13 bases. This CDR3 is built from 14 residues. From germline, CDR1 is MNHEY and CDR2 SMNVEV (reference sequence). Here the CDR3 reads CASRASGANQPQHF. The DNA for the CDR3 is TGTGCCAGCAGGGCCTCAGGGGCAAATCAGCCCCAGCATTTT.

The chain is built from TRBV18 and TRBJ2-7; 11 bases line up with TRBD1. The V gene end was trimmed by 6 bases and the J gene end by 3 bases; junction bases not matched to a gene: 7. Germline V gene data show CDR1 as KGHSH and CDR2 as LQKENI. There are 15 residues in the CDR3. CDR3 nucleotides: TGTGCCAGCTCTCCAACCGGGACAGGGGGCTACGAGCAGTACTTC. This translates into CASSPTGTGGYEQYF.

This chain joins TRBV7-3 and TRBJ2-3, with 8 nucleotides matching TRBD1. This CDR3 comprises 17 residues. The germline V gene has CDR1 SGHTA and CDR2 FQGTGA. Trimming cost V 2 bases and J 3 bases; bases outside gene matches: 10. In nucleotides, the CDR3 is TGTGCCAGCAGCTTACTTGGACAGGGAGTAAGGACAGATACGCAGTATTTT. Amino acids: CASSLLGQGVRTDTQYF.

V usage is TRBV2 and J usage is TRBJ1-5; tentatively, D is TRBD1 (5 bases). This CDR3 contains 14 residues. V lost 0 bases, J lost 11 bases, and 14 bases lay in between. Germline V gene sequence: CDR1 SNHLY, CDR2 FYNNEI. The CDR3 reads CASSEARGRSAQHF. The CDR3 DNA sequence: TGTGCCAGCAGTGAAGCTAGGGGAAGATCAGCCCAGCATTTT.

The chain links TRBV29-1 to TRBJ2-1; 13 bases align to TRBD2. The CDR3 sequence is 19 residues long. Germline V gene lookup returns CDR1 SQVTM and CDR2 ANQGSEA. J gave up 1 base and V 7 bases, and 16 bases lay outside the gene matches. DNA of the CDR3: TGCAGCGGGGGGACTAGCGGGAATGGCCGTCCTGGGTCCTACAATGAGCAGTTCTTC. Protein sequence: CSGGTSGNGRPGSYNEQFF.

This sequence joins TRBV30 and TRBJ1-2; 10 nucleotides match TRBD1. The germline CDR1 and CDR2 sequences are GTSNPN and SVGIG (reference sequence). This CDR3 is built from 15 residues. Losses at the gene ends were 1 base for V and 4 bases for J; bases not matched to a gene: 6. CDR3 region: CAWSARDRGTYGYTF. CDR3 nucleotide sequence: TGTGCCTGGAGTGCCCGGGACAGGGGAACCTATGGCTACACCTTC. Supplemented by reference TRBV30 and TRBJ1-2, the full variable domain reads SQTIHQWPATLVQPVGSPLSLECTVEGTSNPNLYWYRQAAGRGLQLLFYSVGIGQISSEVPQNLSASRPQDRQFILSSKKLLLSDSGFYLCAWSARDRGTYGYTFGSGTRLTVV.

The J gene is TRBJ2-5, the V gene TRBV3-1; D is unclear. CDR1 and CDR2 from the germline V gene are LGHDT and YNNKEL (reference sequence). V lost 4 bases and J 5 bases, leaving 11 bases between the germline ends. The CDR3 length is 13 residues. The CDR3 DNA is TGTGCCAGCAGCCCTGGGATTTGGGAGACCCAGTACTTC. This translates into CASSPGIWETQYF.

V gene TRBV12-3 or TRBV12-4 combines with J gene TRBJ1-2; 7 nucleotides line up with TRBD1. This CDR3 is 11 amino acids long. V gave up 5 bases and J gave up 10 bases; unmatched junction bases: 4. The DNA of the CDR3 is TGTGCCAGCAGTATCGACAGGGCCTACACCTTC. Translation gives CASSIDRAYTF.